These 17 T cell receptor beta chains came from one sample sequenced in a study of Tregs in tolerant kidney transplant recipients. Generated by immunoSEQ multiplex PCR, the TCRdb table keeps only in-frame clones and is missing some. The sample has roughly 70,000 clones, 84% seen once; the top ten hold around 4%. Sequencing input: CD4+ T cells from blood. All receptors derive from a human donor in good health.

V usage is TRBV4-3 and J usage is TRBJ2-2; unclear D gene. Germline CDR1 and CDR2: LGHNA and YSLEER. This CDR3 region has 14 residues. V lost 0 bases to trimming and J lost 6 bases, with 8 bases between them. The CDR3 loop reads CASSQDWLSGELFF. For the CDR3, the DNA is TGCGCCAGCAGCCAAGATTGGTTGTCCGGGGAGCTGTTTTTT.

This CDR3 is CASSRQGRDEKLFF. CDR3 coding DNA: TGTGCCAGCAGTCGACAGGGAAGAGATGAAAAACTGTTTTTT. V gene TRBV6-1 combines with J gene TRBJ1-4, with 7 bases identical to TRBD1. V gave up 5 bases and J gave up 6 bases; unmatched junction bases: 6. The CDR3 sequence is 14 residues long. CDR1 MNHNS and CDR2 SASEGT come from the germline V gene.

This clone came up a few times. The J gene is TRBJ2-3, the V gene TRBV2; D unresolved. V was cut by 6 bases and J by 2 bases, with 3 bases left in between. Germline CDR1 reads SNHLY; CDR2 reads FYNNEI. This CDR3 comprises 11 residues. The CDR3, as DNA: TGTGCCAGCAGGGTCACAGATACGCAGTATTTT. It translates to CASRVTDTQYF. Looking up the rest from reference TRBV2 and TRBJ2-3 gives the full variable domain: EPEVTQTPSHQVTQMGQEVILRCVPISNHLYFYWYRQILGQKVEFLVSFYNNEISEKSEIFDDQFSVERPDGSNFTLKIRSTKLEDSAMYFCASRVTDTQYFGPGTRLTVL.

This clone appeared a few times. The rearrangement links TRBV20-1 to TRBJ2-3; no definite D call. The V end lost 5 bases, the J end lost 5 bases, and 8 bases lay between the germline ends. Germline V gene sequence: CDR1 DFQATT, CDR2 SNEGSKA (reference sequence). The CDR3 extends over 11 amino acids. The CDR3 reads CSAHYLDTQYF. The CDR3 bases are TGCAGTGCTCACTATTTAGATACGCAGTATTTT.

This rearrangement joins TRBV2 to TRBJ1-5, with unresolved D. This CDR3 is 16 amino acids long. V was cut by 2 bases and J by 6 bases, with 17 bases left in between. The germline gives CDR1 SNHLY, CDR2 FYNNEI. The DNA of the CDR3 is TGTGCCAGCAGTGAAAGAGGTTTTTTTGCCTCTCAGCCCCAGCATTTT. Its translation is CASSERGFFASQPQHF.

The rearrangement links TRBV7-2 to TRBJ1-5; tentative D call: TRBD1 (5 bases). V shed 5 bases and J shed 3 bases, with 17 bases lying between them. The germline V gene encodes CDR1 SGHTA and CDR2 FQGNSA. The CDR3 runs to 16 residues. The CDR3 coding sequence is TGTGCCAGCAGCCAGGGAGGGGCCACTTTCAATCAGCCCCAGCATTTT. Amino acids: CASSQGGATFNQPQHF.

About this clone itself: The sample has other DNA sequences that encode this CDR3 too. The chain uses TRBV29-1 and TRBJ2-5; D is ambiguous. With 5 bases removed from V and 2 bases from J, the gap between germline ends came to 6 bases. In germline, CDR1 is SQVTM, CDR2 ANQGSEA. The CDR3 runs 11 residues. CDR3 residues: CSVNYQETQYF. As DNA, the CDR3 is TGCAGCGTTAACTATCAAGAGACCCAGTACTTC. The variable domain in full, completed from reference TRBV29-1 and TRBJ2-5, reads SAVISQKPSRDICQRGTSLTIQCQVDSQVTMMFWYRQQPGQSLTLIATANQGSEATYESGFVIDKFPISRPNLTFSTLTVSNMSPEDSSIYLCSVNYQETQYFGPGTRLLVL.

The J gene is TRBJ2-3, the V gene TRBV6-6, with 9 bases matching TRBD2. Germline loops: CDR1 MNHNY, CDR2 SVGAGI (reference sequence). The CDR3 is 16 amino acids. After removal of 4 bases from V and 4 bases from J, the junction contained 9 bases not matched to a gene. In DNA, the CDR3 is TGTGCCAGCAGTTCCCCTGGCGGGGGGGCACCAGATACGCAGTATTTT. Its translation is CASSSPGGGAPDTQYF.

The V call is TRBV6-5, the J call TRBJ1-5; D is undetermined. The V end was cut by 4 bases, the J end by 6 bases, with 10 bases between. The CDR3 consists of 13 residues. The germline V gene has CDR1 MNHEY and CDR2 SVGAGI. CDR3 sequence reads: CASSSGSRQPQHF. CDR3 nucleotide sequence: TGTGCCAGCAGTTCCGGGTCGCGTCAGCCCCAGCATTTT.

The chain carries TRBV21-1 and TRBJ1-1. TRBV21-1 is assigned pseudogene status. This CDR3 spans 14 amino acids. The CDR3 reads CASSKRGPNTEAFF. In DNA, the CDR3 is TGTGCCAGCAGCAAGAGAGGGCCGAACACTGAAGCTTTCTTT.

The J gene is TRBJ2-1, the V gene TRBV6-1, with 8 positions matching TRBD2. In germline, CDR1 is MNHNS, CDR2 SASEGT. V lost 6 bases to trimming and J lost 10 bases; unmatched junction nucleotides: 2. The CDR3 totals 11 residues. The CDR3 bases are TGTGCCAGCAGACTAGCGGAGGAGCAGTTCTTC. Translating it yields CASRLAEEQFF.

The chain links TRBV7-6 to TRBJ1-1; D gene ambiguous. The CDR3 spans 14 residues. Germline lookup yields CDR1 SGHVS and CDR2 FNYEAQ. V shed 4 bases and J shed 4 bases, with 13 bases lying between them. As DNA, the CDR3 is TGTGCCAGCAGCTCCTCGTCGGAGGGCACTGAAGCTTTCTTT. Protein product: CASSSSSEGTEAFF.

The chain is built from TRBV7-3 and TRBJ2-3, with D uncertain. V was shortened by 1 base and J by 2 bases, with 16 bases between the two germline ends. The CDR3 spans 17 residues. Germline values: CDR1 SGHTA, CDR2 FQGTGA. The CDR3 coding sequence is TGTGCCAGCAGCTTAAAAGGCCCCACTGACTTCACAGATACGCAGTATTTT. Translated, it gives CASSLKGPTDFTDTQYF. Complete variable domain (other parts from reference TRBV7-3 and TRBJ2-3): GAGVSQTPSNKVTEKGKYVELRCDPISGHTALYWYRQSLGQGPEFLIYFQGTGAADDSGLPNDRFFAVRPEGSVSTLKIQRTERGDSAVYLCASSLKGPTDFTDTQYFGPGTRLTVL.

This rearrangement joins TRBV6-1 to TRBJ1-2, with D tentatively TRBD1 (5 bases). With 6 bases removed from V and 3 bases from J, the gap between germline ends came to 11 bases. Germline lookup yields CDR1 MNHNS and CDR2 SASEGT. The CDR3 extends over 13 amino acids. CDR3 amino acids: CASSPGVYYGYTF. Written as DNA, the CDR3 is TGTGCCAGCAGCCCGGGGGTTTACTATGGCTACACCTTC.

The chain carries TRBV11-3 and TRBJ2-7; 8 bases are shared with TRBD2. The CDR3 spans 14 residues. In germline, CDR1 is SGHNT, CDR2 YENEEA. The junction had 4 bases not matched to a gene; V was cut back by 5 bases and J by 1 base. In nucleotides, the CDR3 is TGTGCCAGCAGCCCGGGGGGGGGATCCTACGAGCAGTACTTC. Its translation is CASSPGGGSYEQYF. Full variable domain (outside the CDR3, taken from reference TRBV11-3 and TRBJ2-7): EAGVVQSPRYKIIEKKQPVAFWCNPISGHNTLYWYLQNLGQGPELLIRYENEEAVDDSQLPKDRFSAERLKGVDSTLKIQPAELGDSAVYLCASSPGGGSYEQYFGPGTRLTVT.

J is TRBJ2-2 and V is TRBV10-3; 7 bases are shared with TRBD1. V trimming: 2 bases; J trimming: 0 bases; junction bases outside the gene matches: 9. The CDR3 spans 18 residues. The germline V gene has CDR1 ENHRY and CDR2 SYGVKD. The CDR3 region has the DNA TGTGCCATCAGTGAGCCGGGGCAGGGGGTCGCGAACACCGGGGAGCTGTTTTTT. This sequence encodes CAISEPGQGVANTGELFF.

This clone was observed once. J is TRBJ2-1 and V is TRBV18, with D maybe TRBD2 (5 bases). Germline assignment: CDR1 KGHSH and CDR2 LQKENI. Between the trimmed V and J ends, which lost 2 bases and 4 bases, there was a span of 9 bases. CDR3 length: 14 amino acids. The CDR3 DNA sequence: TGTGCCAGCTCACCAATCCGGGGTTACAATGAGCAGTTCTTC. Translating gives CASSPIRGYNEQFF.